These 32 T cell receptor beta chains share one sample of origin, sequenced in a study of cytomegalovirus exposure and HLA in healthy donors. Amplification used 60 Vbeta primers and 13 Jbeta primers. Clones were sequenced by immunoSEQ multiplex PCR, and TCRdb holds only the in-frame ones, with some missing. The repertoire consists of 150,000 to 200,000 clones, with roughly 79% occurring once and the leading ten covering 2% to 2.5%. The material sequenced was PBMCs. The receptors come from a woman aged 25 to 39 in good health and CMV-seropositive.

The chain uses TRBV29-1 and TRBJ1-5, with D unresolved. The germline V gene has CDR1 SQVTM and CDR2 ANQGSEA. Trimming stripped 4 bases from V and 0 bases from J, with 7 bases between. This CDR3 region has 13 residues. The CDR3 loop reads CSVGGNSNQPQHF. CDR3 sequence (DNA): TGCAGCGTTGGCGGGAATAGCAATCAGCCCCAGCATTTT.

The rearrangement links TRBV30 to TRBJ2-1, with TRBD1 matching 7 bases. The V gene end was trimmed by 5 bases and the J gene end by 6 bases; junction bases not matched to a gene: 7. This CDR3 contains 13 residues. Germline CDR1 and CDR2: GTSNPN and SVGIG (reference sequence). Here the CDR3 DNA reads TGTGCCTGGGAATTAGGGGGCTTCAATGAGCAGTTCTTC. It encodes CAWELGGFNEQFF.

The chain has TRBV29-1 and TRBJ2-2; 11 bases match TRBD2. From germline, CDR1 is SQVTM and CDR2 ANQGSEA. The J segment lost 5 bases and the V segment lost 1 base, leaving 3 bases of the junction unmatched. CDR3 size: 15 residues. CDR3 sequence (DNA): TGCAGCGTTGAAGGACTAGCGGGACCGACCGGGGAGCTGTTTTTT. It yields the protein CSVEGLAGPTGELFF.

The chain is built from TRBV28 and TRBJ2-5; possible D gene TRBD2, 6 bases. Germline V gene data show CDR1 as MDHEN and CDR2 as SYDVKM. The CDR3 totals 13 residues. V gave up 6 bases and J gave up 5 bases, with 13 bases separating them. The CDR3, as DNA: TGTGCCAGCAGCACCGGGGGTTGGGAGACCCAGTACTTC. Translating it yields CASSTGGWETQYF.

This clone appeared a few times. The V and J genes are TRBV19 and TRBJ2-5; TRBD2 might be the D (6 bases). Germline CDR1 is LNHDA and CDR2 is SQIVND (reference sequence). This CDR3 has 14 amino acids. Trimming left V 7 bases short and J 5 bases short, with 17 bases between. Written as DNA, the CDR3 is TGTGCCAGTACCCCTGCGGGACCGGGGGAGACCCAGTACTTC. It encodes CASTPAGPGETQYF.

The genes are TRBV5-1 and TRBJ1-3; D call uncertain. CDR1 is SGHRS and CDR2 is YFSETQ in the germline V gene. This CDR3 spans 16 amino acids. Deletions cut 0 bases from V and 2 bases from J, with 12 bases between. The CDR3 protein is CASSLVGVKTGNTIYF. In DNA form, the CDR3 reads TGCGCCAGCAGCTTGGTCGGGGTTAAAACTGGAAACACCATATATTTT.

The rearrangement joins TRBV29-1 to TRBJ2-1, with D possibly TRBD1 on 6 matching bases. The germline V and J ends were trimmed by 3 bases and 8 bases, with 14 bases remaining between them. Germline loops: CDR1 SQVTM, CDR2 ANQGSEA. The CDR3 length is 13 residues. The chain's CDR3 is CSVDGQGRYEQFF. The CDR3 DNA reads as TGCAGCGTTGACGGGCAGGGGCGTTATGAGCAGTTCTTC.

The rearrangement joins TRBV2 to TRBJ2-5; TRBD2 aligns across 8 bases. Germline-derived CDR1 and CDR2 are SNHLY and FYNNEI. This CDR3 is 16 amino acids long. The ends lost 1 base at V and 1 base at J; junction bases unmatched: 5. The CDR3 loop is CASSEVGGGIQETQYF. The CDR3 DNA reads as TGTGCCAGCAGTGAAGTGGGCGGGGGGATCCAAGAGACCCAGTACTTC.

This chain joins TRBV7-8 and TRBJ2-7; TRBD1 might be the D (6 bases). Germline V CDR1 and CDR2: SGHVS, FQNEAQ. The CDR3 is 18 residues long. The V end was cut by 6 bases, the J end by 7 bases, with 31 bases between. Here the CDR3 DNA reads TGTGCCAGCAGTTCTTGGGGCCGTCACGGATGGGGGCCGGGGGAGCAGTACTTC. Translating gives CASSSWGRHGWGPGEQYF.

The chain couples TRBV27 to TRBJ1-3; 8 nucleotides agree with TRBD1. J lost 2 bases, V lost 6 bases, and 0 bases had no gene match. Germline CDR1 and CDR2: MNHEY and SMNVEV (reference sequence). CDR3 length equals 13 residues. The CDR3 sequence is CASSRGPGNTIYF. In DNA, the CDR3 is TGTGCCAGCAGCAGGGGGCCTGGAAACACCATATATTTT.

The chain combines TRBV7-2 with TRBJ2-1, with unresolved D. The CDR3 has 15 amino acids. CDR1 and CDR2 from the germline V gene are SGHTA and FQGNSA. V lost 1 base and J lost 2, with 9 bases in between. In nucleotides, the CDR3 is TGTGCCAGCAGCTTAGATCGAGCCGCCTACAATGAGCAGTTCTTC. It translates to CASSLDRAAYNEQFF.

J is TRBJ2-3 and V is TRBV29-1; no clear D. The germline CDR1 and CDR2 sequences are SQVTM and ANQGSEA. Trimming stripped 6 bases from V and 2 bases from J, with 12 bases between. CDR3 length equals 13 residues. CDR3 bases: TGCAGCGTAGCTCAGGAACCCACAGATACGCAGTATTTT. Translating it yields CSVAQEPTDTQYF.

The rearrangement joins TRBV5-1 to TRBJ2-3; 8 bases agree with TRBD1. V lost 3 bases, J lost 0 bases, and 0 bases stayed unmatched. This CDR3 has 14 residues. The germline V gene encodes CDR1 SGHRS and CDR2 YFSETQ. Here the CDR3 DNA reads TGCGCCAGCAGCTGGGACAGGAGCACAGATACGCAGTATTTT. This gives the protein CASSWDRSTDTQYF.

The chain links TRBV6-4 to TRBJ2-7, with TRBD1 identical over 7 bases. The CDR3 runs to 14 residues. From germline, CDR1 is MRHNA and CDR2 SNTAGT. The ends lost 4 bases at V and 2 bases at J; junction bases unmatched: 5. CDR3 bases: TGTGCCAGCAGTGTCGCCACAGGGGCCTACGAGCAGTACTTC. It yields the protein CASSVATGAYEQYF.

Notes on this clone: At one of its ends the junction is not consistent with the germline gene, which may arise from a read error. J is TRBJ2-3 and V is TRBV29-1, with 13 bases identical to TRBD2. The CDR3 is 11 residues long. Looked up from germline, CDR1 is SQVTM and CDR2 is ANQGSEA. The CDR3 reads CSVGTSGSLHF. CDR3 nucleotide sequence: TGCAGCGTTGGGACTAGCGGGAGTTTACATTTT.

The gene calls are TRBV7-9 and TRBJ1-3; TRBD1 aligns across 7 bases. The junction had 10 bases not matched to a gene; V was cut back by 6 bases and J by 2 bases. Germline V gene data show CDR1 as SEHNR and CDR2 as FQNEAQ (reference sequence). CDR3 length: 16 amino acids. CDR3 coding DNA: TGTGCCAGCAGGTATAGACAGGGCATCGCTGGAAACACCATATATTTT. Its translation is CASRYRQGIAGNTIYF.

The chain joins TRBV10-3 to TRBJ2-3, with 9 bases aligning to TRBD2. Germline lookup yields CDR1 ENHRY and CDR2 SYGVKD. CDR3 length equals 13 residues. J was trimmed by 1 base and V by 8 bases; bases with no gene match: 1. The CDR3 protein is CAIRTSGTDTQYF. The CDR3 region has the DNA TGTGCCATCCGGACTAGCGGCACAGATACGCAGTATTTT.

This clone was seen just once. The V gene is TRBV7-2, the J gene TRBJ1-1, with D unresolved. Germline assignment: CDR1 SGHTA and CDR2 FQGNSA. V lost 5 bases to trimming and J lost 4 bases, with 11 bases between them. CDR3 length equals 13 residues. For the CDR3, the DNA is TGTGCCAGCAGCCTCAAGGCGGGCACTGAAGCTTTCTTT. It translates to CASSLKAGTEAFF.

The rearrangement joins TRBV7-9 to TRBJ2-2, with D tentatively TRBD1 (5 bases). Trimming took off 8 bases at V and 0 bases at J, with 10 bases between the two ends. Germline V gene lookup returns CDR1 SEHNR and CDR2 FQNEAQ (reference sequence). This CDR3 spans 14 amino acids. CDR3 sequence (DNA): TGTGCCAGCTTCAGGGCCCCGAACACCGGGGAGCTGTTTTTT. Protein sequence: CASFRAPNTGELFF. The full variable domain, in which reference TRBV7-9 and TRBJ2-2 provide the parts outside the CDR3, is DTGVSQNPRHKITKRGQNVTFRCDPISEHNRLYWYRQTLGQGPEFLTYFQNEAQLEKSRLLSDRFSAERPKGSFSTLEIQRTEQGDSAMYLCASFRAPNTGELFFGEGSRLTVL.

The V gene is TRBV30, the J gene TRBJ1-5; D uncertain. V lost 0 bases and J 7 bases, leaving 10 bases between the germline ends. Germline CDR1 is GTSNPN and CDR2 is SVGIG (reference sequence). This CDR3 has 13 residues. CDR3 in amino acids: CAWSVDNMQPQHF. CDR3 coding DNA: TGTGCCTGGAGTGTCGACAATATGCAGCCCCAGCATTTT.

This clone has more than one count but fewer than ten. The rearrangement uses TRBV7-2 and TRBJ1-5; no reliable D call. V was clipped by 0 bases and J by 11 bases, with 8 bases between them. The CDR3 is made up of 12 amino acids. In germline, CDR1 is SGHTA, CDR2 FQGNSA. The CDR3 DNA is TGTGCCAGCAGCTTAGCGCTCGAGGCCCAGCATTTT. This gives the protein CASSLALEAQHF.

This clone was observed a handful of times. This chain links TRBV6-6 with TRBJ1-2, with 8 bases that match TRBD1. The V segment lost 2 bases and the J segment 7 bases; nucleotides outside the gene matches: 9. Germline CDR1 is MNHNY and CDR2 is SVGAGI (reference sequence). The CDR3 runs to 15 residues. The CDR3 region has the DNA TGTGCCAGCAGTTACCAGGGGGCGCCGGGTTCTGGCTACACCTTC. Translation gives CASSYQGAPGSGYTF.

This clone was seen once. The rearrangement uses TRBV5-8 and TRBJ1-6; TRBD1 aligns across 7 bases. The CDR3 contains 14 residues. Trimming at V came to 5 bases and at J to 10 bases, leaving 9 bases not matched to a gene. The germline V gene has CDR1 SGHTS and CDR2 YDEGEE. The CDR3 region has the DNA TGTGCCAGCAGTTTAGGGGGCTCAGGATCACCCCTCCACTTT. This gives the protein CASSLGGSGSPLHF. Using reference TRBV5-8 and TRBJ1-6 for the parts outside the CDR3, the full variable domain is EAGVTQSPTHLIKTRGQQATLRCSPISGHTSVYWYQQALGLGLQFLLWYDEGEERNRGNFPPRFSGRQFPNYSSELNVNALELEDSALYLCASSLGGSGSPLHFGNGTRLTVT.

The chain couples TRBV4-3 to TRBJ1-3; a possible D gene is TRBD1 (6 bases). With 0 bases removed from V and 3 bases from J, the gap between germline ends came to 12 bases. This CDR3 is built from 16 residues. Germline V CDR1 and CDR2: LGHNA, YSLEER. CDR3 coding DNA: TGCGCCAGCAGCCAAGAGCCAGGGGTCGGTGGAAACACCATATATTTT. It specifies CASSQEPGVGGNTIYF.

The sample holds one count of this clone. V gene TRBV4-1 combines with J gene TRBJ2-2; D possibly corresponds to TRBD1 (5 bases). Germline CDR1 reads MGHRA; CDR2 reads YSYEKL. V lost 6 bases to trimming and J lost 6 bases, with 14 bases between them. CDR3 length: 14 amino acids. Here the CDR3 DNA reads TGCGCCAGCAGGCAACGACAGTTGGCCGGGGAGCTGTTTTTT. Translated: CASRQRQLAGELFF.

V is TRBV27 and J is TRBJ2-1; D is unresolved. Trimming stripped 0 bases from V and 4 bases from J, with 4 bases between. The CDR3 is made up of 13 amino acids. Germline V CDR1 and CDR2: MNHEY, SMNVEV (reference sequence). The CDR3 DNA follows: TGTGCCAGCAGTTTATCGCGGTACAATGAGCAGTTCTTC. The encoded protein is CASSLSRYNEQFF.

Only one count was recorded for this clone. The gene calls are TRBV9 and TRBJ1-3, with 7 bases fitting TRBD1. The V segment lost 3 bases and the J segment 3 bases; nucleotides outside the gene matches: 6. The CDR3 runs 15 residues. The V gene's germline CDR1 is SGDLS and CDR2 YYNGEE. CDR3 sequence: CASSARQGLGNTIYF. CDR3 nucleotides: TGTGCCAGCAGCGCTCGACAGGGCCTTGGAAACACCATATATTTT.

The chain has TRBV6-6 and TRBJ2-7; D is undetermined. V was pared by 2 bases and J by 3 bases, with 14 bases between. The CDR3 totals 15 residues. The V gene's germline CDR1 is MNHNY and CDR2 SVGAGI (reference sequence). The CDR3 DNA reads as TGTGCCAGCAGTTACGTGGTTGGTACGGTCTACGAGCAGTACTTC. It specifies CASSYVVGTVYEQYF.

The CDR3 loop is CAISGSGLAGGPPTDTQYF. The CDR3 DNA reads TGTGCCATCAGTGGTTCCGGTTTAGCGGGCGGCCCTCCCACAGATACGCAGTATTTT. This rearrangement joins TRBV10-3 to TRBJ2-3, with 7 bases lining up with TRBD2. The germline V gene has CDR1 ENHRY and CDR2 SYGVKD. The CDR3 length is 19 residues. Trimming cost V 4 bases and J 2 bases; bases outside gene matches: 18.

This clone was found a few times. Here the CDR3 DNA reads TGTGCCAGCACACGACAGACGAATAATTCACCCCTCCACTTT. Amino acid sequence: CASTRQTNNSPLHF. The chain uses TRBV2 and TRBJ1-6; TRBD1 might be the D (5 bases). This CDR3 spans 14 amino acids. CDR1 and CDR2 (germline): SNHLY, FYNNEI. The V gene lost 7 bases and the J gene lost 5 bases, with 12 bases spanning the gap.

The chain couples TRBV30 to TRBJ2-7, with TRBD2 matching 7 bases. There are 13 residues in the CDR3. J gave up 1 base and V 5 bases, and 5 bases lay outside the gene matches. Germline V gene sequence: CDR1 GTSNPN, CDR2 SVGIG (reference sequence). The CDR3 nucleotides are TGTGCCTGGTCGCGGCGGGAGTCCTACGAGCAGTACTTC. It encodes CAWSRRESYEQYF.

Only one count was recorded for this clone. Other DNA sequences in this sample translate to the same CDR3. The chain uses TRBV10-2 and TRBJ2-3; TRBD2 aligns across 13 bases. Germline-derived CDR1 and CDR2 are WSHSY and SAAADI. The CDR3 is made up of 15 amino acids. With V trimmed by 8 bases and J by 3 bases, 5 bases remained unmatched. As DNA, the CDR3 is TGCGCCAGCTCAGCGACTAGCGGGAGGACAGATACGCAGTATTTT. It encodes CASSATSGRTDTQYF.